The 4 T cell receptor beta chains reported below all come from one sample, sequenced in a study of a mutant IDH1 vaccine in newly diagnosed glioma. Generated by immunoSEQ multiplex PCR, the TCRdb table keeps only in-frame clones and is missing some. Counted here are about 32,000 clones, 78% occurring once; the ten biggest clones make up over 9%. These TCRs' antigens remain unknown. Time point given: week 35, safety follow-up. A single vaccine dose contained 300 ug of mutant IDH1 20-mer peptide, and topical imiquimod was used with it. The sample in question was PBMCs, obtained from a glioma patient whose treatment included an IDH1 peptide vaccine. These receptors originate from a woman aged 40 to 55 with glioma.

The gene calls are TRBV6-1 and TRBJ1-5; TRBD1 matches at 7 bases. The CDR3 has 14 amino acids. J lost 2 bases, V lost 7 bases, and 5 bases had no gene match. The germline V gene encodes CDR1 MNHNS and CDR2 SASEGT. The CDR3 spells CASKGAGGNQPQHF. CDR3 in DNA: TGTGCCAGCAAGGGGGCAGGGGGCAATCAGCCCCAGCATTTT.

This clone was seen a handful of times. V is TRBV15 and J is TRBJ2-5, with TRBD1 identical over 7 bases. The CDR3 sequence is 15 residues long. Germline-derived CDR1 and CDR2 are LNHNV and YYDKDF (reference sequence). V lost 5 bases and J lost 10; bases outside the gene matches: 16. Here the CDR3 reads CATSVRDRPRDGQYF. The CDR3 region has the DNA TGTGCCACCAGCGTTCGGGACAGACCAAGAGATGGCCAGTACTTC.

The genes are TRBV5-1 and TRBJ2-7; the match to TRBD1 covers 10 bases. This CDR3 has 16 amino acids. Germline loops: CDR1 SGHRS, CDR2 YFSETQ. The junction had 13 bases not matched to a gene; V was cut back by 4 bases and J by 6 bases. The CDR3 nucleotides are TGCGCCAGCAGCCCAACCCATACCGGGACAGGGGCCGAGCAGTACTTC. This sequence encodes CASSPTHTGTGAEQYF.

The genes are TRBV7-9 and TRBJ2-7; 9 nucleotides agree with TRBD2. This CDR3 has 16 residues. Losses at the gene ends were 3 bases for V and 1 base for J; bases not matched to a gene: 7. The germline V gene encodes CDR1 SEHNR and CDR2 FQNEAQ (reference sequence). The CDR3: CASSLAPSGDSYEQYF. The CDR3 nucleotides are TGTGCCAGCAGCTTGGCCCCTAGCGGGGATTCCTACGAGCAGTACTTC.